Listed below are T cell receptor beta chains from one sample, sequenced in a study of CD8+CD57+ T cells in acquired aplastic anemia. TCRdb used MiXCR to reprocess the reads, holding one entry per CDR3 protein. The sample consists of a few hundred thousand distinct CDR3 sequences, around 60% of them appearing once. Sequences were obtained from sorted CD4+, CD8+, or CD8+CD57+ T cells (not recorded which) from PBMCs. These receptors originate from a human donor with severe aplastic anemia or a healthy control (not recorded which). Both conserved end residues are part of each CDR3. Each record gives: clone size, V gene, D gene, J gene, CDR3 DNA, CDR3 protein. The D gene is left open where the match is weak. Clone size appears in some rows only: once, few, many, or a class for an expanded clone.

>-|TRBV19|-|TRBJ1-3
TGTGCCAGTATTCCGGGACCTCGCTCTGGAAACACCATATATTTT
CASIPGPRSGNTIYF
>-|TRBV10-3|TRBD2|TRBJ2-5
TGTGCCATCAGCGGACTAGCGGGGGCCCAAGAGACCCAGTACTTC
CAISGLAGAQETQYF
>-|TRBV7-2|-|TRBJ2-1
TGTGCCAGCAGCCCCTTTGCAGGGTCCGATGAGCAGTTCTTC
CASSPFAGSDEQFF
>many|TRBV5-1|-|TRBJ1-1
TGCGCCAGCAGCATGGATACGGGGGGCACTGAAGCTTTCTTT
CASSMDTGGTEAFF
>many|TRBV13|TRBD2|TRBJ2-5
TGTGCCAGCAGCTTCGGACTAGCGGTGCAAGAGACCCAGTACTTC
CASSFGLAVQETQYF
>once|TRBV25-1|-|TRBJ1-6
TGTGCCAGCAGATATTCGTATAATGGATCACCCCTCCACTTT
CASRYSYNGSPLHF
>-|TRBV29-1|TRBD1|TRBJ1-2
TGCAGCGGCCTAGTGGACAGGCCCGAGAATGTAGGCTACACCTTC
CSGLVDRPENVGYTF
>many|TRBV4-1|TRBD1|TRBJ1-1
TGCGCCAGCAGCCGCGGGACAGTTCCGAACACTGAAGCTTTCTTT
CASSRGTVPNTEAFF
>many|TRBV11-2|-|TRBJ2-4
TGTGCCAGCAGCGCGACGGTAATAAACATTCAGTACTTC
CASSATVINIQYF
>-|TRBV11-1|TRBD1|TRBJ2-1
TGTGCCAGCAGCTTGTCCCAGGGGGCCAATGAGCAGTTCTTC
CASSLSQGANEQFF
>-|TRBV7-9|TRBD2|TRBJ2-1
TGTGCCAGCAGCTCGCCGGGACTAGGTAACGGGCAGTTCTTC
CASSSPGLGNGQFF